The rows below give T cell receptor beta chains drawn from one sample of a study of T cell responses to AZD1222 COVID-19 vaccine. Some clones are missing from TCRdb's copy, which holds only in-frame ones; the method was immunoSEQ multiplex PCR. The repertoire holds roughly 97,000 clones, with 75% to 90% as singletons. The sequences come from peripheral blood, collected on day 0 of AZD1222 vaccination. These receptors were collected from an adult in good health. Each CDR3 is given with its conserved first and last residue. A D gene is named only where the DNA matches it firmly.

CDR3,DNA,V,D,J
CASMVSGRAKNIQYF,TGTGCCAGCATGGTCAGCGGGAGAGCCAAAAACATTCAGTACTTC,TRBV2,TRBD2,TRBJ2-4
CASSSSSGGHQPQHF,TGTGCCAGCAGTAGCTCCTCCGGGGGGCATCAGCCCCAGCATTTT,TRBV25-1,NA,TRBJ1-5
CASSLGRTAAATNEKLFF,TGCGCCAGCAGCTTGGGGCGGACGGCCGCTGCAACTAATGAAAAACTGTTTTTT,TRBV5-1,NA,TRBJ1-4
CASSSIWGGYGYTF,TGTGCCAGCAGTTCTATATGGGGGGGCTATGGCTACACCTTC,TRBV28,NA,TRBJ1-2
CASSLARGSNTGELFF,TGTGCCAGCAGCTTAGCGAGGGGGTCGAACACCGGGGAGCTGTTTTTT,TRBV7-2,NA,TRBJ2-2
CASSLSPGNTIYF,TGTGCCAGCAGTTTATCCCCTGGAAACACCATATATTTT,TRBV27,NA,TRBJ1-3
CTSSHCGSSYNEQFF,TGCACCAGCAGCCACTGCGGGAGCTCCTACAATGAGCAGTTCTTC,TRBV1,NA,TRBJ2-1
CASSLLAGSNQETQYF,TGTGCCAGCAGCCTCCTAGCGGGGTCTAATCAAGAGACCCAGTACTTC,TRBV7-9,TRBD2,TRBJ2-5
CAISESVGRGVRNTEAFF,TGTGCCATCAGTGAGTCGGTTGGCAGGGGAGTTAGGAACACTGAAGCTTTCTTT,TRBV10-3,NA,TRBJ1-1
CASSWTGSHEQYF,TGTGCCAGCAGCTGGACAGGGAGCCACGAGCAGTACTTC,TRBV11-1,TRBD1,TRBJ2-7
CASSESTYGYTF,TGTGCCAGCAGTGAAAGCACGTATGGCTACACCTTC,TRBV2,NA,TRBJ1-2
CASSSGSSRTEAFF,TGTGCCAGCAGTTCAGGGTCCTCCAGAACTGAAGCTTTCTTT,TRBV28,NA,TRBJ1-1
CSVQAGGLYNEQFF,TGCAGCGTTCAAGCGGGGGGGCTCTACAATGAGCAGTTCTTC,TRBV29-1,TRBD2,TRBJ2-1
CASNRDRGTEAFF,TGTGCCAGCAACCGGGACAGAGGCACTGAAGCTTTCTTT,TRBV25-1,TRBD1,TRBJ1-1
CATSGQGHSPLHF,TGTGCCACTTCGGGACAGGGGCATTCACCCCTCCACTTT,TRBV2,TRBD1,TRBJ1-6
CASSQEPGRGYNEQFF,TGCGCCAGCAGCCAAGAACCCGGACGGGGCTACAATGAGCAGTTCTTC,TRBV4-3,NA,TRBJ2-1
CASSQEGTGILNYGYTF,TGTGCCAGCAGCCAAGAGGGCACAGGAATATTAAACTATGGCTACACCTTC,TRBV4-2,NA,TRBJ1-2
CASSLREWHGPNEKLFF,TGTGCCAGCAGTTTAAGGGAATGGCATGGCCCGAATGAAAAACTGTTTTTT,TRBV28,NA,TRBJ1-4
CAMITGTSGGVTYNEQFF,TGTGCCATGATTACCGGGACTAGCGGGGGGGTAACCTACAATGAGCAGTTCTTC,TRBV3-1/TRBV3-2,TRBD2,TRBJ2-1
CASSLDEGVGYTF,TGTGCCAGCAGCTTAGACGAGGGGGTTGGCTACACCTTC,TRBV7-3,NA,TRBJ1-2
CASSQDEQGEPTYEQYF,TGTGCCAGCAGCCAAGACGAACAGGGGGAACCCACTTACGAGCAGTACTTC,TRBV3-1/TRBV3-2,TRBD1,TRBJ2-7
CASSETTRGWTQYF,TGTGCCAGCAGCGAGACCACCAGGGGATGGACCCAGTACTTC,TRBV7-8,NA,TRBJ2-5
CATSDSHRTDSNQPQHF,TGTGCCACCAGTGACTCCCACAGGACGGATAGCAATCAGCCCCAGCATTTT,TRBV24-1,NA,TRBJ1-5
CASSLAPLNEKLFF,TGTGCCAGCAGCCTTGCCCCCCTTAATGAAAAACTGTTTTTT,TRBV3-1/TRBV3-2,NA,TRBJ1-4
CASSPRGGPQATGELFF,TGTGCCAGCAGCCCGCGGGGGGGCCCACAAGCCACCGGGGAGCTGTTTTTT,TRBV7-3,TRBD2,TRBJ2-2
CASSFGLGGQETQYF,TGTGCCAGCAGTTTCGGCCTAGGGGGCCAAGAGACCCAGTACTTC,TRBV28,NA,TRBJ2-5